This T cell receptor beta chain was sequenced in a study of cytotoxic CD8 clonotypes in ibrutinib-treated CLL. Method: immunoSEQ multiplex PCR; TCRdb's copy keeps in-frame clones and lacks some. Here the sample spans tens of thousands of clones, roughly three quarters being singletons. Points from the study as a whole: While tracking circulating CD8+ T-cell counts, baseline clonality exceeded that of age-matched healthy donors.

This clone was found a few times. Its antigen is unidentified. The V segment lost 6 bases and the J segment 3 bases; nucleotides outside the gene matches: 7. CDR3 length: 15 residues. CDR1 is SNHLY, CDR2 FYNNEI, per germline. Sequencing used PBMCs, obtained after 12 months of ibrutinib treatment. The genes are TRBV2 and TRBJ2-7, with TRBD2 matching 11 bases. The source of this sequence is a human donor with chronic lymphocytic leukemia. In DNA, the CDR3 is TGTGCCAGCAGCCTGACTAGCGGGAATGGCTACGAGCAGTACTTC. As protein: CASSLTSGNGYEQYF.